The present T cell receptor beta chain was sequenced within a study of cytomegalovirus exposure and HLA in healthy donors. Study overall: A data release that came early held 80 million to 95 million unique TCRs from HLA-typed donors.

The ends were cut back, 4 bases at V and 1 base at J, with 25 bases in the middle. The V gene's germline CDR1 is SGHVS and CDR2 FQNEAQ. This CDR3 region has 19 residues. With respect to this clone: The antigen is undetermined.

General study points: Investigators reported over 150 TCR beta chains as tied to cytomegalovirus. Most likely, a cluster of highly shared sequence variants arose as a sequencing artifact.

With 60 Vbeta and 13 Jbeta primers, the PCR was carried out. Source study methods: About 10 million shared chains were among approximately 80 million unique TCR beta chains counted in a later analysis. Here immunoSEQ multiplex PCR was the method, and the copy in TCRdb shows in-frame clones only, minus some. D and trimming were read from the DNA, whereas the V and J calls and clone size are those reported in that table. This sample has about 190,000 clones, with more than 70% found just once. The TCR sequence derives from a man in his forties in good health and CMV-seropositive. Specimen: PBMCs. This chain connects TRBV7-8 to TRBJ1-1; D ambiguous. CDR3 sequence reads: CASSSRFAGGSLRNTEAFF. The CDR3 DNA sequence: TGTGCCAGCAGCTCCCGCTTCGCAGGAGGCTCCCTACGGAACACTGAAGCTTTCTTT. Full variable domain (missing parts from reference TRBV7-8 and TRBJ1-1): GAGVSQSPRYKVAKRGQDVALRCDPISGHVSLFWYQQALGQGPEFLTYFQNEAQLDKSGLPSDRFFAERPEGSVSTLKIQRTQQEDSAVYLCASSSRFAGGSLRNTEAFFGQGTRLTVV.